These 32 T cell receptor beta chains came from one sample sequenced in a study of beta chain features in type 1 diabetes. The isolated RNA, all of it, was reverse transcribed, so expressed TCRB transcripts were what got sequenced. Repertoires were generated with immunoSEQ multiplex PCR, while TCRdb's copy carries only in-frame clones and drops some. The sample yields 250,000 or so clones, 25% to 30% seen once. The sample consisted of central memory CD4+ T cells from blood. These receptors were obtained from a man between 25 and 39 years old in good health.

J is TRBJ2-3 and V is TRBV7-9; a weak D match, TRBD2 (5 bases). From germline, CDR1 is SEHNR and CDR2 FQNEAQ (reference sequence). This CDR3 contains 14 residues. Trimming left V 5 bases short and J 6 bases short, with 15 bases between. CDR3 in amino acids: CASSLTPRGDTQYF. CDR3 nucleotides: TGTGCCAGCAGCCTGACCCCCCGCGGGGATACGCAGTATTTT. The full variable domain, its missing parts supplied by reference TRBV7-9 and TRBJ2-3, is DTGVSQNPRHKITKRGQNVTFRCDPISEHNRLYWYRQTLGQGPEFLTYFQNEAQLEKSRLLSDRFSAERPKGSFSTLEIQRTEQGDSAMYLCASSLTPRGDTQYFGPGTRLTVL.

The table lists this clone with a few counts. The rearrangement joins TRBV7-2 to TRBJ2-5; D not resolved. V was clipped by 5 bases and J by 2 bases, with 9 bases between them. CDR1 is SGHTA and CDR2 is FQGNSA in the germline V gene. The CDR3 has 13 amino acids. The CDR3 DNA is TGTGCCAGCAGCCGAATGATACAAGAGACCCAGTACTTC. Residues: CASSRMIQETQYF.

The V gene is TRBV7-6, the J gene TRBJ2-5, with 14 bases that match TRBD2. Per germline, CDR1 SGHVS and CDR2 FNYEAQ. After removal of 5 bases from V and 10 bases from J, the junction contained 12 bases not matched to a gene. This CDR3 spans 16 amino acids. CDR3 DNA: TGTGCCAGCAGCATCGGGACTAGCGGGGGCCTAGTCATCCAGTACTTC. It encodes CASSIGTSGGLVIQYF.

V is TRBV28 and J is TRBJ2-7, with a weak D call TRBD2 (6 bases). This CDR3 contains 14 residues. Trimming removed 6 bases from V and 3 bases from J, with 15 bases in between. Germline V gives CDR1 MDHEN, CDR2 SYDVKM. In DNA, the CDR3 is TGTGCCAGCAGGGGTAGCGGATCGATCTACGAGCAGTACTTC. It translates to CASRGSGSIYEQYF. Full variable domain (outside the CDR3, taken from reference TRBV28 and TRBJ2-7): DVKVTQSSRYLVKRTGEKVFLECVQDMDHENMFWYRQDPGLGLRLIYFSYDVKMKEKGDIPEGYSVSREKKERFSLILESASTNQTSMYLCASRGSGSIYEQYFGPGTRLTVT.

This clone was counted a few times. This sequence joins TRBV15 and TRBJ2-1, with unresolved D. The germline CDR1 and CDR2 sequences are LNHNV and YYDKDF (reference sequence). Trimming left V 0 bases short and J 9 bases short, with 6 bases between. The CDR3 contains 12 residues. Here the CDR3 DNA reads TGTGCCACCAGCAGAGAAGGGTTTGAGCAGTTCTTC. Translated, it gives CATSREGFEQFF.

The chain has TRBV5-1 and TRBJ2-5; D not certain. Trimming pared 5 bases from V and 5 bases from J, leaving 13 bases between. Germline values: CDR1 SGHRS, CDR2 YFSETQ. This CDR3 has 13 amino acids. The CDR3 nucleotides read TGCGCCAGCAGGGTTGGAGCTTCGGAGACCCAGTACTTC. Translation gives CASRVGASETQYF.

In regard to this clone: Other DNA sequences in this specimen translate into the identical CDR3. The rearrangement joins TRBV15 to TRBJ1-2, with D hard to call. The V gene lost 0 bases and the J gene lost 6 bases, with 8 bases spanning the gap. The CDR3 totals 13 residues. Germline V gene data show CDR1 as LNHNV and CDR2 as YYDKDF (reference sequence). Here the CDR3 DNA reads TGTGCCACCAGCAGAGATCGAGGTGATGGCTACACCTTC. This sequence encodes CATSRDRGDGYTF.

This rearrangement joins TRBV10-3 to TRBJ1-2, with TRBD1 matching 9 bases. Germline values: CDR1 ENHRY, CDR2 SYGVKD. This CDR3 spans 18 amino acids. V gave up 8 bases and J gave up 4 bases; unmatched junction bases: 20. The DNA for the CDR3 is TGTGCCATCGGGGCTAACAGGGGGCAAAGTACAACCCGCTATGGCTACACCTTC. It is translated as CAIGANRGQSTTRYGYTF.

The V and J genes are TRBV7-2 and TRBJ2-2, with 15 positions matching TRBD2. Germline V CDR1 and CDR2: SGHTA, FQGNSA. The CDR3 is 17 residues long. The V gene end was trimmed by 5 bases and the J gene end by 1 base; junction bases not matched to a gene: 2. CDR3 sequence (DNA): TGTGCCAGCAGCAAGGGACTAGCGGGGGGGAACACCGGGGAGCTGTTTTTT. Translation: CASSKGLAGGNTGELFF.

This clone came up a few times. The chain combines TRBV14 with TRBJ2-3; 7 nucleotides line up with TRBD2. This CDR3 spans 16 amino acids. CDR1 is SGHDN and CDR2 is FVKESK in the germline V gene. V trimming: 0 bases; J trimming: 3 bases; junction bases outside the gene matches: 6. The CDR3 region has the DNA TGTGCCAGCAGCCAAGATCTCTCGCGGGGGACAGATACGCAGTATTTT. Translated, it gives CASSQDLSRGTDTQYF.

This clone has more than one count but fewer than ten. The chain links TRBV21-1 to TRBJ2-3; the tabulated D call, TRBD1, remains unverified against the DNA. TRBV21-1 is an annotated pseudogene. The CDR3 runs 14 residues. CDR3 DNA: TGTGCCAGCAGACACAGGGCACCCACAGATACGCAGTATTTT. Protein sequence: CASRHRAPTDTQYF.

This clone was seen more than once but under ten times. The V call is TRBV5-1, the J call TRBJ2-5; D gene unclear. The CDR3 runs to 13 residues. Germline V gene lookup returns CDR1 SGHRS and CDR2 YFSETQ. V lost 3 bases and J lost 3, with 9 bases in between. CDR3 sequence (DNA): TGCGCCAGCAGCTACGACAAGAAAGAGACCCAGTACTTC. Translation gives CASSYDKKETQYF.

A few counts support this clone. The chain uses TRBV13 and TRBJ2-5; D unresolved. CDR1 PRHDT and CDR2 FYEKMQ come from the germline V gene (reference sequence). V lost 1 base to trimming and J lost 5 bases, with 11 bases between them. This CDR3 has 14 residues. The CDR3 loop reads CASSLAADHETQYF. CDR3 nucleotide sequence: TGTGCCAGCAGCTTAGCGGCAGATCATGAGACCCAGTACTTC.

About this clone itself: Germline is not matched at one junction end, which may reflect a read error. This chain connects TRBV28 to TRBJ2-4; no clear D gene. This CDR3 is 14 amino acids long. CDR1 is MDHEN, CDR2 SYDVKM, per germline. In DNA form, the CDR3 reads TGTGCCAGCAGTGAGAAGGCAGCCATAAACATTCAGTACTTC. This translates into CASSEKAAINIQYF.

V and J are TRBV6-5 and TRBJ1-2, with D perhaps TRBD1 (6 bases). The CDR3 loop spans 14 amino acids. CDR1 and CDR2 from the germline V gene are MNHEY and SVGAGI. Trimming shortened V by 6 bases and J by 6 bases, and 17 bases separated the two germline ends. The CDR3, as DNA: TGTGCCAGCAGAAACCCCGGGGGGCTCAATGGCTACACCTTC. It encodes CASRNPGGLNGYTF.

This clone appeared a few times. The CDR3 DNA follows: TGTGCCAGCAGCACGGTTTCGGGCGAGCAGTACTTC. Translation: CASSTVSGEQYF. The chain is built from TRBV28 and TRBJ2-7; D is undetermined. Trimming pared 6 bases from V and 6 bases from J, leaving 12 bases between. The germline CDR1 and CDR2 sequences are MDHEN and SYDVKM. CDR3 length: 12 residues. The full variable domain, with the rest looked up from reference TRBV28 and TRBJ2-7, is DVKVTQSSRYLVKRTGEKVFLECVQDMDHENMFWYRQDPGLGLRLIYFSYDVKMKEKGDIPEGYSVSREKKERFSLILESASTNQTSMYLCASSTVSGEQYFGPGTRLTVT.

This clone has a count of ten or more. The chain links TRBV7-8 to TRBJ2-1; D unclear. The CDR3 totals 14 residues. Germline values: CDR1 SGHVS, CDR2 FQNEAQ. V was clipped by 1 base and J by 10 bases, with 14 bases between them. CDR3: CASSLDVSGREQFF. CDR3 nucleotides: TGTGCCAGCAGCTTAGATGTTTCAGGACGGGAGCAGTTCTTC.

This clone was counted only a few times. The J gene is TRBJ2-7, the V gene TRBV7-2, with 12 bases that match TRBD2. J lost 6 bases, V lost 9 bases, and 9 bases had no gene match. The germline V gene encodes CDR1 SGHTA and CDR2 FQGNSA. This CDR3 contains 14 residues. The CDR3 nucleotides are TGTGCCAGTAACCGAGGACTAGCGGGGATCGAGCAGTACTTC. This sequence encodes CASNRGLAGIEQYF.

There are many counts of this clone. The V gene is TRBV28, the J gene TRBJ2-7, with D possibly matching TRBD1 (8 bases). Trimming removed 4 bases at V and 5 bases at J, with 15 bases between. The germline V gene encodes CDR1 MDHEN and CDR2 SYDVKM. The CDR3 extends over 14 amino acids. CDR3 loop: CASSSQGGKNEQYF. The DNA for the CDR3 is TGTGCCAGCAGTTCACAGGGGGGGAAGAACGAGCAGTACTTC.

The CDR3 DNA reads as TGTGCCAGCAGCTTGGGGAACGGGTTTGGCTACACCTTC. It codes for CASSLGNGFGYTF. The V call is TRBV7-8, the J call TRBJ1-2; D unclear. The CDR3 length is 13 residues. CDR1 and CDR2 (germline): SGHVS, FQNEAQ. Between the trimmed V and J ends, which lost 3 bases and 7 bases, there was a span of 12 bases.

V usage is TRBV5-1 and J usage is TRBJ2-7; D gene ambiguous. Deletions cut 0 bases from V and 2 bases from J, with 9 bases between. Germline CDR1 and CDR2: SGHRS and YFSETQ. The CDR3 length is 14 residues. CDR3 region: CASSLDRGPYEQYF. CDR3 DNA: TGCGCCAGCAGCTTGGATCGAGGCCCCTACGAGCAGTACTTC.

This clone has more than one count but fewer than ten. The gene calls are TRBV11-2 and TRBJ2-5, with D unresolved. Germline V lookup: CDR1 SGHAT, CDR2 FQNNGV. The CDR3 spans 13 residues. Trimming left V 1 base short and J 1 base short, with 4 bases between. CDR3 DNA sequence: TGTGCCAGCAGCTTAGGCCCCCAAGAGACCCAGTACTTC. It is translated as CASSLGPQETQYF.

With respect to this clone: This sequence is one base from a far larger clone and is likely a read error. This chain links TRBV2 with TRBJ2-1; D is tentatively TRBD1 or TRBD2 (6 bases each). The length of the CDR3 is 11 residues. V dropped 3 bases and J dropped 15 bases, with 12 bases sitting between them. Germline V gene data show CDR1 as SNHLY and CDR2 as FYNNEI. Here the CDR3 DNA reads TGTGCCAGCAGTGAGGGGGCTAGCGTGTTCTTC. Encoded protein: CASSEGASVFF.

The chain is built from TRBV28 and TRBJ2-5; no clear D. Trimming removed 5 bases at V and 4 bases at J, with 8 bases between. Germline CDR1 MDHEN, CDR2 SYDVKM. This CDR3 comprises 12 residues. CDR3 residues: CASSSARETQYF. CDR3 nucleotides: TGTGCCAGCAGTAGCGCCAGAGAGACCCAGTACTTC.

The genes are TRBV1 and TRBJ2-1; TRBD2 is the table's D call and was not checked against the DNA. TRBV1 is a pseudogene segment. The CDR3 covers 17 residues. CDR3 in amino acids: CTSSQASSGGAYNEQFF. Here the CDR3 DNA reads TGCACCAGCAGCCAAGCCTCTAGCGGGGGGGCCTACAATGAGCAGTTCTTC.

The chain uses TRBV5-1 and TRBJ2-7; 7 positions match TRBD2. With V trimmed by 4 bases and J by 2 bases, 9 bases remained unmatched. Germline CDR1 SGHRS, CDR2 YFSETQ. This CDR3 spans 15 amino acids. The CDR3 is CASSTAGTTTYEQYF. CDR3 nucleotides: TGCGCCAGCAGCACAGCCGGGACTACAACCTACGAGCAGTACTTC.

Only a few counts were recorded for this clone. The rearrangement links TRBV10-2 to TRBJ1-5; 9 nucleotides align to TRBD1. Germline-derived CDR1 and CDR2 are WSHSY and SAAADI. The CDR3 runs 12 residues. After removal of 10 bases from V and 7 bases from J, the junction contained 5 bases not matched to a gene. CDR3 nucleotide sequence: TGCGCCACGGGACAGGGCGGGCAGCCCCAGCATTTT. As protein: CATGQGGQPQHF.

Only a few counts were recorded for this clone. The chain has TRBV6-5 and TRBJ2-1; a weak D match, TRBD2 (5 bases). There are 13 residues in the CDR3. The V gene lost 0 bases and the J gene lost 13 bases, with 13 bases spanning the gap. Germline-derived CDR1 and CDR2 are MNHEY and SVGAGI. CDR3 sequence reads: CASSYSIGRRQFF. DNA for the CDR3: TGTGCCAGCAGTTACTCGATAGGGAGAAGACAGTTCTTC.

Only a few counts were recorded for this clone. This chain uses TRBV2 with TRBJ2-3; possibly TRBD1 for D (6 bases). CDR3 length: 17 amino acids. The germline CDR1 and CDR2 sequences are SNHLY and FYNNEI. V dropped 4 bases and J dropped 3 bases, with 20 bases sitting between them. CDR3 region: CASSASPTGSGTDTQYF. As DNA, the CDR3 is TGTGCCAGCAGTGCGAGCCCGACAGGCTCAGGGACAGATACGCAGTATTTT. Full variable domain (outside the CDR3, taken from reference TRBV2 and TRBJ2-3): EPEVTQTPSHQVTQMGQEVILRCVPISNHLYFYWYRQILGQKVEFLVSFYNNEISEKSEIFDDQFSVERPDGSNFTLKIRSTKLEDSAMYFCASSASPTGSGTDTQYFGPGTRLTVL.

This rearrangement joins TRBV23-1 to TRBJ2-5; 7 nucleotides agree with TRBD2. TRBV23-1 is filed as an ORF, its function uncertain. The CDR3 totals 21 residues. The V gene end was trimmed by 7 bases and the J gene end by 4 bases; junction bases not matched to a gene: 30. CDR3 coding DNA: TGCGCCAGCAAGGCCGGGGCCGGGAGGACCGCAAATTGGGGGTTGGGAGAGACCCAGTACTTC. This translates into CASKAGAGRTANWGLGETQYF.

The gene calls are TRBV6-1 and TRBJ2-1, with 7 bases lining up with TRBD1. Germline trimming cut 2 bases from V and 3 bases from J; bases unmatched to any gene: 10. This CDR3 has 17 amino acids. CDR1 and CDR2 from the germline V gene are MNHNS and SASEGT. The CDR3 protein is CASSEMVLGTVYNEQFF. CDR3 bases: TGTGCCAGCAGTGAAATGGTATTGGGGACAGTCTACAATGAGCAGTTCTTC.

This clone came up a few times. In DNA, the CDR3 is TGTGCCAGCGCCGGGGCCAGGGCGGGCACAGATACGCAGTATTTT. Its protein is CASAGARAGTDTQYF. This chain uses TRBV7-2 with TRBJ2-3; perhaps D is TRBD1 or TRBD2 (5 bases each). The V gene's germline CDR1 is SGHTA and CDR2 FQGNSA. CDR3 size: 15 residues. The germline V and J ends were trimmed by 8 bases and 1 base, with 16 bases remaining between them.